This TCR beta chain was identified in a study of CD8+CD57+ T cells in acquired aplastic anemia. Study-wide background: Sorted cells (CD4+ and CD8+) yielded DNA amounts that averaged roughly 3.2 ug.

This clonotype was seen only once. Just one base apart from a much larger clone, this may be a read error. Investigators profiled TCR beta VDJ and CDR3 from genomic DNA template. Each CDR3 protein is one row after TCRdb ran MiXCR on the reads. In the table there are about 81,000 distinct CDR3 sequences, about half of which are singletons. The CDR3 sequence is 13 residues long. Between the trimmed V and J ends, which lost 6 bases and 6 bases, there was a span of 13 bases. From germline, CDR1 is MGHDK and CDR2 SYGVNS. The rearrangement uses TRBV25-1 and TRBJ2-3; possible D gene TRBD2, 5 bases. Sequencing was performed on sorted CD4+, CD8+, or CD8+CD57+ T cells (not recorded which) from PBMCs. The sequence came from a human donor in good health, serving as a control. CDR3: CASSWTGRDTQYF. The CDR3, as DNA: TGTGCCAGCAGCTGGACTGGGCGGGATACGCAGTATTTT.